The 28 T cell receptor beta chains below were found in one sample sequenced in a study of patients and donors after allogeneic stem cell transplantation. MiXCR was run by TCRdb on the RT-PCR reads, yielding one entry per CDR3 protein. The repertoire holds approximately 27,000 distinct CDR3 sequences, with more than 8% as singletons. The sequencing sample was made of blood, either unsorted or a sorted T cell fraction (not recorded which). The receptors stem from a human donor who was either an allogeneic HSCT recipient or a stem cell or donor lymphocyte infusion donor (not recorded which). It is not recorded whose cells these are; they may come from a transplant donor.

This clonotype was seen a handful of times. The chain recombines TRBV29-1 with TRBJ2-1; D gene ambiguous. Per germline, CDR1 SQVTM and CDR2 ANQGSEA. This CDR3 is built from 9 residues. DNA of the CDR3: TGCAGGACCCTTAGGGAGCAGTTCTTC. Translation gives CRTLREQFF.

This clonotype has ten or more counts. The chain employs TRBV3-1 and TRBJ1-1, with TRBD1 as a possible D gene (5 bases). Germline V CDR1 and CDR2: LGHDT, YNNKEL (reference sequence). Trimming took 1 base from V and 2 from J, leaving 8 bases between them. The CDR3 totals 14 residues. Written as DNA, the CDR3 is TGTGCCAGCAGCCAAGGGACATCTAACACTGAAGCTTTCTTT. Translated, it gives CASSQGTSNTEAFF.

For this clonotype: This may be a read error: a much more frequent sequence differs by one nucleotide. Here the CDR3 omits its conserved ending phenylalanine or tryptophan, so a read error is the likely source. This chain links TRBV5-1 with TRBJ2-7; 7 nucleotides line up with TRBD1. The CDR3 has 15 amino acids. J lost 1 base, V lost 4 bases, and 8 bases had no gene match. Germline CDR1 and CDR2: SGHRS and YFSETQ. This CDR3 reads CASSPETGLSYEQYI. CDR3 nucleotide sequence: TGCGCCAGCAGCCCCGAGACAGGGTTATCCTACGAGCAGTACATC.

This clonotype is judged medium-sized. The gene calls are TRBV5-1 and TRBJ2-1; tentative D call: TRBD1 (6 bases). Deletions cut 3 bases from V and 3 bases from J, with 7 bases between. CDR1 and CDR2 from the germline V gene are SGHRS and YFSETQ. The CDR3 totals 13 residues. Here the CDR3 reads CASSWDIYNEQFF. The CDR3 nucleotides are TGCGCCAGCAGCTGGGACATCTACAATGAGCAGTTCTTC.

This clonotype occurred a few times. The V and J genes are TRBV7-6 and TRBJ2-2, with 8 bases matching TRBD1. V shed 5 bases, J shed 8 bases, and the junction held 10 bases outside the gene matches. The CDR3 is 15 amino acids. CDR1 and CDR2 from the germline V gene are SGHVS and FNYEAQ. CDR3: CASSPLVDRAGELFF. The DNA for the CDR3 is TGTGCCAGCAGCCCCCTCGTGGACAGGGCTGGGGAGCTGTTTTTT.

This clonotype came up many times. The chain couples TRBV28 to TRBJ1-3, with D perhaps matching TRBD1 (5 bases). V was cut by 0 bases and J by 0 bases, with 9 bases left in between. Germline CDR1 is MDHEN and CDR2 is SYDVKM. The CDR3 covers 16 residues. Here the CDR3 reads CASSLWQGISGNTIYF. The CDR3 coding sequence is TGTGCCAGCAGTTTATGGCAGGGAATCTCTGGAAACACCATATATTTT.

The chain couples TRBV27 to TRBJ1-5; D is undetermined. CDR1 is MNHEY, CDR2 SMNVEV, per germline (reference sequence). The CDR3 has 16 amino acids. The V gene lost 5 bases and the J gene lost 5 bases, with 19 bases spanning the gap. CDR3 coding DNA: TGTGCCAGCAGTCGGGCCCGTTCATCCGGAGATCAGCCCCAGCATTTT. It is translated as CASSRARSSGDQPQHF.

This clonotype was detected ten times or more. The chain uses TRBV13 and TRBJ2-3; 8 nucleotides align to TRBD1. The ends lost 5 bases at V and 3 bases at J; junction bases unmatched: 10. The CDR3 runs to 16 residues. Germline V lookup: CDR1 PRHDT, CDR2 FYEKMQ (reference sequence). CDR3 sequence (DNA): TGTGCCAGCAGCCCATACAGGGGGGTGTTAACAGATACGCAGTATTTT. Amino acid sequence: CASSPYRGVLTDTQYF.

Notes on this clonotype: With a much larger clone just one base away, this may be a read error. The chain uses TRBV5-5 and TRBJ1-5, with 7 bases lining up with TRBD1. Looked up from germline, CDR1 is SGHKS and CDR2 is YYEKEE (reference sequence). This CDR3 region has 14 residues. CDR3 amino acids: CASSFQGGDQPRHF. The CDR3, as DNA: TGTGCCAGCAGCTTCCAGGGGGGGGATCAGCCCCGGCATTTT.

In this sample, this clonotype turned up once. This chain connects TRBV13 to TRBJ2-5; TRBD2 matches at 11 bases. Trimming removed 3 bases from V and 5 bases from J; junction bases left unmatched: 2. CDR1 and CDR2 from the germline V gene are PRHDT and FYEKMQ (reference sequence). The CDR3 runs to 14 residues. CDR3 protein: CASSFGLAGETQYF. In DNA form, the CDR3 reads TGTGCCAGCAGCTTCGGACTAGCGGGTGAGACCCAGTACTTC.

This clonotype has a handful of counts. The chain uses TRBV7-9 and TRBJ1-2, with 9 nucleotides matching TRBD1. The CDR3 loop spans 12 amino acids. CDR1 and CDR2 (germline): SEHNR, FQNEAQ (reference sequence). V lost 5 bases, J lost 12 bases, and 7 bases stayed unmatched. CDR3 region: CASSLGQGPHTF. The CDR3 DNA reads TGTGCCAGCAGCCTAGGACAGGGGCCGCACACCTTC.

This clonotype turned up a few times. DNA for the CDR3: TGCGCCAGCAGCCCGGAGCGGAGCGGGGGTAGCACAGATACGCAGTATTTT. This sequence encodes CASSPERSGGSTDTQYF. The chain carries TRBV5-1 and TRBJ2-3; 8 bases line up with TRBD2. J gave up 0 bases and V 4 bases, and 10 bases lay outside the gene matches. CDR1 SGHRS and CDR2 YFSETQ come from the germline V gene. The CDR3 extends over 17 amino acids.

This clonotype was seen many times. CDR3 coding DNA: TGTGCCAGCAGTCCGGGGGGAGGGGAAGAGACCCAGTACTTC. Its protein is CASSPGGGEETQYF. The chain recombines TRBV7-9 with TRBJ2-5; 7 positions agree with TRBD2. J lost 3 bases, V lost 6 bases, and 7 bases had no gene match. The length of the CDR3 is 14 residues. Germline values: CDR1 SEHNR, CDR2 FQNEAQ (reference sequence). The complete variable domain, with remaining parts taken from reference TRBV7-9 and TRBJ2-5, reads DTGVSQNPRHKITKRGQNVTFRCDPISEHNRLYWYRQTLGQGPEFLTYFQNEAQLEKSRLLSDRFSAERPKGSFSTLEIQRTEQGDSAMYLCASSPGGGEETQYFGPGTRLLVL.

This clonotype was observed at least ten times. The rearrangement links TRBV10-2 to TRBJ2-7; 8 positions match TRBD1. CDR3 size: 14 residues. Germline assignment: CDR1 WSHSY and CDR2 SAAADI. V shed 10 bases, J shed 1 base, and the junction held 9 bases outside the gene matches. CDR3 protein: CATEDRVGSYEQYF. In DNA, the CDR3 is TGCGCCACCGAGGACAGGGTAGGGTCCTACGAGCAGTACTTC.

This clonotype was seen more than once but under ten times. The chain is built from TRBV25-1 and TRBJ2-2; D not certain. The germline gives CDR1 MGHDK, CDR2 SYGVNS. The CDR3 is 12 amino acids. V was shortened by 0 bases and J by 9 bases, with 5 bases between the two germline ends. CDR3 DNA sequence: TGTGCCAGCAGTGAATATGGACGGGAGCTGTTTTTT. Translated, it gives CASSEYGRELFF.

This clonotype showed up just a few times. The V call is TRBV7-6, the J call TRBJ2-2; D unresolved. This CDR3 has 13 residues. Deletions cut 6 bases from V and 9 bases from J, with 14 bases between. Looked up from germline, CDR1 is SGHVS and CDR2 is FNYEAQ. Written as DNA, the CDR3 is TGTGCCAGCAGATTGGGGTATACTAGGGAGCTGTTTTTT. This encodes CASRLGYTRELFF.

This clonotype has ten or more counts. The chain recombines TRBV28 with TRBJ2-2; D is uncertain. From germline, CDR1 is MDHEN and CDR2 SYDVKM. Trimming took 7 bases from V and 3 from J, leaving 9 bases between them. The CDR3 is made up of 13 amino acids. CDR3 DNA sequence: TGTGCCAGCAATAGGGTGGACACCGGGGAGCTGTTTTTT. Encoded protein: CASNRVDTGELFF.

This clonotype appeared many times. The gene calls are TRBV20-1 and TRBJ2-1; 7 nucleotides line up with TRBD1. The ends lost 6 bases at V and 10 bases at J; junction bases unmatched: 6. Germline loops: CDR1 DFQATT, CDR2 SNEGSKA (reference sequence). The CDR3 extends over 11 amino acids. The chain's CDR3 is CSAQGDIEQFF. CDR3 nucleotides: TGCAGTGCCCAGGGGGATATAGAGCAGTTCTTC.

This clonotype was seen at least ten times. The chain couples TRBV7-2 to TRBJ2-5; TRBD1 matches 8 bases. Looked up from germline, CDR1 is SGHTA and CDR2 is FQGNSA. V was pared by 2 bases and J by 1 base, with 6 bases of the junction left unmatched. This CDR3 is 16 amino acids long. The CDR3 loop reads CASSLFGQGIQETQYF. DNA for the CDR3: TGTGCCAGCAGCTTATTCGGACAGGGCATCCAAGAGACCCAGTACTTC.

This clonotype appeared many times. The CDR3 region is CATISGRALGLNTGELFF. In nucleotides, the CDR3 is TGTGCCACCATAAGCGGGAGGGCCCTTGGATTGAACACCGGGGAGCTGTTTTTT. V and J are TRBV24-1 and TRBJ2-2, with 10 positions matching TRBD2. The CDR3 extends over 18 amino acids. V lost 8 bases to trimming and J lost 1 base; unmatched junction nucleotides: 12. CDR1 is KGHDR and CDR2 is SFDVKD in the germline V gene.

This clonotype was counted ten times or more. V and J are TRBV3-1 and TRBJ2-7; 9 nucleotides align to TRBD1. The germline V gene has CDR1 LGHDT and CDR2 YNNKEL (reference sequence). Losses at the gene ends were 0 bases for V and 11 bases for J; bases not matched to a gene: 8. The CDR3 runs 14 residues. The chain's CDR3 is CASSQESGTGTKYF. The CDR3 region has the DNA TGTGCCAGCAGCCAAGAATCGGGGACAGGGACGAAGTACTTC.

This clonotype was observed many times. The chain recombines TRBV5-1 with TRBJ1-6; D not certain. This CDR3 contains 15 residues. CDR1 is SGHRS, CDR2 YFSETQ, per germline. Trimming removed 0 bases at V and 8 bases at J, with 12 bases between. The DNA of the CDR3 is TGCGCCAGCAGCTTGGCCGAAACAGCTTATTCACCCCTCCACTTT. Translated, it gives CASSLAETAYSPLHF.

The rearrangement joins TRBV7-9 to TRBJ2-3; TRBD2 is a possible D gene (6 bases). Germline assignment: CDR1 SEHNR and CDR2 FQNEAQ (reference sequence). The CDR3 extends over 14 amino acids. Trimming pared 6 bases from V and 1 base from J, leaving 11 bases between. The CDR3 region has the DNA TGTGCCAGCAGGGGAGGCCCGGGCACAGATACGCAGTATTTT. It specifies CASRGGPGTDTQYF.

In its sample, this clonotype was seen many times. V gene TRBV28 combines with J gene TRBJ1-6; D unclear. The CDR3 is 8 amino acids. Trimming pared 8 bases from V and 12 bases from J, leaving 2 bases between. Germline CDR1 is MDHEN and CDR2 is SYDVKM. The CDR3 protein is CASQPLHF. DNA for the CDR3: TGTGCCAGCCAACCCCTCCACTTT. Full variable domain (rest looked up from reference TRBV28 and TRBJ1-6): DVKVTQSSRYLVKRTGEKVFLECVQDMDHENMFWYRQDPGLGLRLIYFSYDVKMKEKGDIPEGYSVSREKKERFSLILESASTNQTSMYLCASQPLHFGNGTRLTVT.

This clonotype was recorded many times. This chain joins TRBV27 and TRBJ2-7; D gene uncertain. Trimming left V 5 bases short and J 6 bases short, with 14 bases between. The CDR3 consists of 13 residues. Germline CDR1 MNHEY, CDR2 SMNVEV (reference sequence). The CDR3 loop reads CASSTRAVGEQYF. Written as DNA, the CDR3 is TGTGCCAGCAGTACTCGGGCCGTGGGCGAGCAGTACTTC.

This clonotype has just a few counts. The junction shows a germline mismatch at one end, possibly a read error. The chain has TRBV7-7 and TRBJ2-5; unclear D gene. In germline, CDR1 is SSHAT, CDR2 FNYEAQ (reference sequence). The CDR3 consists of 14 residues. The CDR3 DNA follows: TGTGCTAGCAGCTTATCCCCCCTAGGGGAGACCCAGTACTTC. Translated: CASSLSPLGETQYF.

In the case of this clonotype: The limits of the CDR3 on the DNA are not certain, so only TCRdb's listed CDR3 is given. This rearrangement joins TRBV30 to TRBJ2-2; the D call of TRBD2 is as the table states it, not checked on the DNA. Per the germline V gene, CDR1 is GTSNPN and CDR2 is SVGIG (reference sequence). The CDR3 sequence runs 14 residues, both termini included. The CDR3 region is CAWSPLVHGELFFF.

CDR3 residues: CASSLTGGSYNEQFF. The CDR3 DNA sequence: TGTGCCAGCAGCCTAACAGGGGGCTCCTACAATGAGCAGTTCTTC. The chain couples TRBV5-6 to TRBJ2-1, with 8 nucleotides matching TRBD1. After removal of 4 bases from V and 0 bases from J, the junction contained 3 bases not matched to a gene. CDR1 SGHDT and CDR2 YYEEEE come from the germline V gene. This CDR3 is built from 15 residues.